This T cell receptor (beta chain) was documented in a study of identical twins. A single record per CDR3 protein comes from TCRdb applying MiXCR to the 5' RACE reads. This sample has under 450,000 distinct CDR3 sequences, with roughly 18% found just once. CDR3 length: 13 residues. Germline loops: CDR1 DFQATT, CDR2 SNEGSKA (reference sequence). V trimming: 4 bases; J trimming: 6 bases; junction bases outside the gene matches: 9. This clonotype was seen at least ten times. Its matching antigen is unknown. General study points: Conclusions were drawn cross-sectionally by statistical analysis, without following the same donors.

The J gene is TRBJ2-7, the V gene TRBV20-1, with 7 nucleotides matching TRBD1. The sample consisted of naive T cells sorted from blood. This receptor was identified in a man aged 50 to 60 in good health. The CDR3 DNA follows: TGCAGTGCTACTCCTGGGACAGTAGCCGAGCAGTACTTC. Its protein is CSATPGTVAEQYF.